The source of this T cell receptor (beta chain) is a study of cytomegalovirus exposure and HLA in healthy donors (TCRdb year 2017). Describing the broader study: The 700 or so repertoires of the first cohort and the approximately 110 validation repertoires were produced on the same platform, according to a later analysis. The study aimed to test whether signatures of past pathogen exposure could be identified by cataloging public T cell receptors. In addition to the first cohort of 650 to 800 subjects, a separate validation cohort of approximately 130 different subjects was used. To predict cytomegalovirus infection status, the study brought together high-throughput TCR immunosequencing, statistical association of individual TCRs with disease status, and machine learning.

Library construction relied on the immunoSEQ multiplex PCR assay. In the authors' own workflow: A statistical classification framework was developed to diagnose cytomegalovirus status using the catalog of TCR beta chain sequences. TCRdb provides this immuneACCESS table in a form limited to in-frame rearrangements. Some clones are lacking; in checked studies, under half of them reflect an unresolved V gene, and why the rest are absent is not known. V, J and clone size were drawn from that table, and D and trimming were deduced from the DNA. The sample records 150,000 to 200,000 clones, about 90% of which are singletons. The ten top clones hold around 3.1% of the sample. Separate from the approximately 700-subject first cohort, the validation cohort of 90 to 150 subjects was the group to which the donors belonged. As regards this clone: Its antigen remains undetermined. The sample holds no much larger clone one base away, and base qualities are not on file.

Points the paper makes about the study in general: The study listed 164 TCR beta chains as associated with cytomegalovirus. A few of the identified cytomegalovirus-associated TCR beta chains were confirmed in vitro to be specific for cytomegalovirus antigens. While some public TCRs were present in many individuals, most TCR sequences turned up only very rarely across donors. The authors suggested that the approach could potentially be extended to other disease states and immunological phenotypes. In a later analysis, TCRs clustered in the first cohort were found to also tend to co-occur in the roughly 120 validation repertoires, with approximately 94% of cluster scores above 0. A later analysis lacked HLA typing for the validation cohort, so it scored co-occurrence in that cohort across all 110 or so repertoires. In both the original and validation cohorts, the classifier was reported to diagnose cytomegalovirus status with high specificity and sensitivity.

This sequence was found in a woman between 18 and 29 years old in good health and CMV-seropositive. Sequenced: PBMCs.

The nucleotide sequence is given as TGTGCCAGCAGCTATTTTCGGACTAGCGGGGACCCGGGGGAGACCCAGTACTTC. Its coded protein is CASSYFRTSGDPGETQYF. The receptor chain draws on TRBV5-6 and TRBJ2-5, with 12 bases in between that match TRBD2. Compared with germline, V lacks 3 bases and J lacks 5 bases; bases without a gene match: 14. Via the germline V gene, CDR1 is SGHDT and CDR2 YYEEEE. The CDR3 goes from the cysteine to the phenylalanine over 18 residues. Only the CDR3 DNA stays, 54 bases, in frame from base 1.